These 18 T cell receptor beta chains were all obtained from the same sample, sequenced in a study of blood T cell repertoires in COVID-19. Here immunoSEQ multiplex PCR was the method, and the copy in TCRdb shows in-frame clones only, minus some. The sample holds about 220,000 clones; approximately 80% are singletons and the top ten take around 13%. Sequencing was carried out using peripheral blood. The source of these receptors is a human donor in a cohort sampled during active COVID-19.

This clone came up many times. The chain has TRBV4-1 and TRBJ1-2, with D maybe TRBD1 (5 bases). V gave up 3 bases and J gave up 2 bases, with 13 bases separating them. Germline CDR1 MGHRA, CDR2 YSYEKL. This CDR3 comprises 15 residues. The CDR3 reads CASSQGGGGNYGYTF. The DNA for the CDR3 is TGCGCCAGCAGCCAGGGGGGTGGGGGGAACTATGGCTACACCTTC.

Only one count was recorded for this clone. V is TRBV7-9 and J is TRBJ2-3; TRBD2 aligns across 9 bases. Trimming cost V 5 bases and J 3 bases; bases outside gene matches: 9. The CDR3 extends over 16 amino acids. In germline, CDR1 is SEHNR, CDR2 FQNEAQ (reference sequence). The DNA of the CDR3 is TGTGCCAGCAGCCCAGAGGGAGCGGGGGGAACAGATACGCAGTATTTT. Protein product: CASSPEGAGGTDTQYF.

The chain employs TRBV7-3 and TRBJ1-3; D may be TRBD1 (6 bases). V was trimmed by 5 bases and J by 1 base, leaving 15 bases between them. This CDR3 has 16 residues. Looked up from germline, CDR1 is SGHTA and CDR2 is FQGTGA. Here the CDR3 reads CASSRSGGASGNTIYF. In DNA, the CDR3 is TGTGCCAGCAGCCGAAGTGGGGGCGCATCTGGAAACACCATATATTTT.

V and J are TRBV18 and TRBJ1-2, with 11 bases lining up with TRBD1. V lost 6 bases, J lost 4 bases, and 13 bases stayed unmatched. Germline-derived CDR1 and CDR2 are KGHSH and LQKENI. CDR3 length equals 17 residues. In nucleotides, the CDR3 is TGTGCCAGCTCTTGGACAGGGGGCCTTTCCACCCTCTATGGCTACACCTTC. It yields the protein CASSWTGGLSTLYGYTF.

This chain uses TRBV5-5 with TRBJ2-3; 9 nucleotides match TRBD1. Germline loops: CDR1 SGHKS, CDR2 YYEKEE (reference sequence). J gave up 1 base and V 4 bases, and 7 bases lay outside the gene matches. This CDR3 region has 16 residues. The CDR3 loop reads CASSVTGGAGTDTQYF. The CDR3 bases are TGTGCCAGCAGCGTTACAGGGGGCGCTGGCACAGATACGCAGTATTTT.

This clone has just a few counts. The V gene is TRBV4-1, the J gene TRBJ2-2; 8 bases match TRBD2. This CDR3 contains 16 residues. From germline, CDR1 is MGHRA and CDR2 YSYEKL. Trimming removed 2 bases from V and 0 bases from J; junction bases left unmatched: 2. CDR3 DNA: TGCGCCAGCAGCCAACAGACTAGCGCGAACACCGGGGAGCTGTTTTTT. Residues: CASSQQTSANTGELFF.

In nucleotides, the CDR3 is TGTGCCAGCAGCTTGGAGCCCTACGAGCAGTACTTC. Its protein product is CASSLEPYEQYF. This chain links TRBV5-6 with TRBJ2-7; D ambiguous. The germline V gene has CDR1 SGHDT and CDR2 YYEEEE. This CDR3 contains 12 residues. Trimming cost V 0 bases and J 2 bases, with 3 bases left between them.

This clone has only one observation. The gene calls are TRBV30 and TRBJ1-2, with D possibly being TRBD1 (5 bases). There are 13 residues in the CDR3. V was pared by 0 bases and J by 5 bases, with 10 bases between. In germline, CDR1 is GTSNPN, CDR2 SVGIG (reference sequence). The chain's CDR3 is CAWSVFGTYGYTF. CDR3 DNA sequence: TGTGCCTGGAGTGTATTCGGGACTTATGGCTACACCTTC.

The V gene is TRBV10-3, the J gene TRBJ1-5; 8 positions match TRBD1. Germline trimming cut 2 bases from V and 7 bases from J; bases unmatched to any gene: 1. Germline V gene data show CDR1 as ENHRY and CDR2 as SYGVKD. The CDR3 is 13 residues long. DNA of the CDR3: TGTGCCATCAGTGAGGGACAGGGACAGCCCCAGCATTTT. Protein: CAISEGQGQPQHF.

J is TRBJ1-1 and V is TRBV27, with D possibly TRBD1 on 6 matching bases. The CDR3 extends over 13 amino acids. Germline CDR1 and CDR2: MNHEY and SMNVEV (reference sequence). Trimming pared 3 bases from V and 6 bases from J, leaving 11 bases between. CDR3 nucleotide sequence: TGTGCCAGCAGTTTTAACAGGGTTGCTGAAGCTTTCTTT. It translates to CASSFNRVAEAFF.

The chain carries TRBV3-1 (or the pseudogene TRBV3-2) and TRBJ1-3; the D is unclear. The V end lost 1 base, the J end lost 0 bases, and 10 bases lay between the germline ends. Germline lookup yields CDR1 LGHDT and CDR2 YNNKEL (reference sequence). The CDR3 sequence is 16 residues long. For the CDR3, the DNA is TGTGCCAGCAGCCAAGGTGTGAGGAGCTCTGGAAACACCATATATTTT. It yields the protein CASSQGVRSSGNTIYF.

The J gene is TRBJ1-4, the V gene TRBV4-1; 8 positions match TRBD1. CDR1 MGHRA and CDR2 YSYEKL come from the germline V gene. This CDR3 region has 16 residues. V dropped 0 bases and J dropped 8; count of bases not matched to a gene: 8. CDR3 DNA sequence: TGCGCCAGCAGCCAAGATCTCAGGACAGGGAACGAAAAACTGTTTTTT. This encodes CASSQDLRTGNEKLFF.

The gene calls are TRBV4-1 and TRBJ1-2, with 7 nucleotides matching TRBD1. CDR1 and CDR2 (germline): MGHRA, YSYEKL. The V gene end was trimmed by 0 bases and the J gene end by 4 bases; junction bases not matched to a gene: 5. The CDR3 has 15 residues. The CDR3 sequence: CASSQEEGASYGYTF. The DNA of the CDR3 is TGCGCCAGCAGCCAAGAAGAGGGGGCGAGCTATGGCTACACCTTC.

J is TRBJ2-7 and V is TRBV7-3; 7 bases map to TRBD1. CDR1 is SGHTA and CDR2 is FQGTGA in the germline V gene. CDR3 length equals 14 residues. The V and J ends lost 2 bases and 5 bases, in that order; junction bases with no gene match: 6. The CDR3 loop is CASSLDDRAHEQYF. In DNA, the CDR3 is TGTGCCAGCAGCTTAGACGACAGGGCCCACGAGCAGTACTTC.

This chain joins TRBV11-2 and TRBJ2-5; D is perhaps TRBD2 (7 bases). Germline V lookup: CDR1 SGHAT, CDR2 FQNNGV. This CDR3 spans 15 amino acids. V was clipped by 3 bases and J by 1 base, with 12 bases between them. The CDR3 bases are TGTGCCAGCAGCTTTAATAGGGGGGGCCAAGAGACCCAGTACTTC. Translation: CASSFNRGGQETQYF.

In the case of this clone: Possible read error: a much larger clone is one base away. Other DNA sequences from this sample encode an identical CDR3 as well. This chain connects TRBV5-1 to TRBJ2-7; 9 bases fit TRBD1. With 3 bases clipped from V and 2 bases from J, the junction kept 3 bases outside the gene matches. Germline V gene data show CDR1 as SGHRS and CDR2 as YFSETQ. The CDR3 contains 14 residues. CDR3 bases: TGCGCCAGCAGCTCCGGACAGGGGCCCTACGAGCAGTACTTC. Translation: CASSSGQGPYEQYF.

The chain uses TRBV5-1 and TRBJ2-7; no clear D gene. The germline V gene has CDR1 SGHRS and CDR2 YFSETQ. The CDR3 spans 15 residues. Trimming left V 4 bases short and J 1 base short, with 15 bases between. For the CDR3, the DNA is TGCGCCAGCAGCGTGACTGGGTTGTCTTCCTACGAGCAGTACTTC. This codes for CASSVTGLSSYEQYF.

CDR3 sequence: CSAEETDTQYF. DNA of the CDR3: TGCAGTGCCGAGGAAACAGATACGCAGTATTTT. This chain joins TRBV20-1 and TRBJ2-3; unclear D gene. V was clipped by 6 bases and J by 3 bases, with 7 bases between them. The CDR3 consists of 11 residues. CDR1 is DFQATT, CDR2 SNEGSKA, per germline (reference sequence).